This T cell receptor (beta chain) was sequenced in a study of T cell responses to AZD1222 COVID-19 vaccine. Clones were read by immunoSEQ multiplex PCR, and TCRdb kept only the in-frame ones, dropping some. Here the sample spans about 110,000 clones, 92% being singletons. V lost 0 bases and J lost 5, with 18 bases in between. The CDR3 totals 18 residues. Germline CDR1 reads SGHRS; CDR2 reads YFSETQ. The clonotype comes from an adult in good health. This chain uses TRBV5-1 with TRBJ1-6, with a tentative D call TRBD1 (6 bases). Sequenced material: peripheral blood, taken on day 0 of AZD1222 vaccination. The CDR3 protein is CASSLDAPRRGDNSPLHF. The CDR3 DNA reads as TGCGCCAGCAGCTTGGACGCCCCACGCAGGGGCGATAATTCACCCCTCCACTTT.